This TCR beta chain was captured in a study of post-analysis software for immune sequencing data. About the study: Progressive-relapsing, secondary progressive and relapsing-remitting multiple sclerosis were among the disease courses included. Study outcomes and limitations: Patients had higher frequencies than controls of about five TRBV segments, including TRBV5-6, TRBV5-1 and TRBV20-1. Among multiple sclerosis patients, normalized Chao1 diversity was significantly below that of controls.

V lost 5 bases and J lost 0, with 4 bases in between. CDR3 length equals 12 residues. From germline, CDR1 is MNHEY and CDR2 SMNVEV (reference sequence). Unique molecular identifiers tagged the TCR beta cDNA libraries. MiXCR, run by TCRdb on the PCR reads, gives a single entry per CDR3 protein. Among a few hundred thousand distinct CDR3 sequences, 39% were seen once, and the ten largest hold approximately 7.7%. This clonotype was found a few times. Its antigen is currently unknown. This receptor was obtained from a girl aged 2-10 years with multiple sclerosis. Sequencing was done on a sample of blood. The rearrangement links TRBV27 to TRBJ2-5; the D is unclear. The CDR3 sequence: CASSADQETQYF. CDR3 DNA sequence: TGTGCCAGCAGTGCAGACCAAGAGACCCAGTACTTC.